The 31 T cell receptor beta chains below come from one sample, sequenced in a study of T cells in Graves' hyperthyroidism and ophthalmopathy. From RNA transcripts, TCR beta CDR3 regions were amplified. HTBI primers were used for first-round RT-PCR of the TCR CDR3. From the multiplex PCR reads, TCRdb called clonotypes with MiXCR, one entry per CDR3 protein. This table holds roughly 710,000 distinct CDR3 sequences, 30% to 40% found once. The sequenced material came from blood. The receptors were sampled from a middle-aged woman with Graves' hyperthyroidism.

There are a few counts of this clonotype. The V and J genes are TRBV7-9 and TRBJ1-2; D is possibly TRBD1 (5 bases). Germline CDR1 reads SEHNR; CDR2 reads FQNEAQ (reference sequence). This CDR3 comprises 14 residues. The germline V and J ends were trimmed by 6 bases and 7 bases, with 18 bases remaining between them. The chain's CDR3 is CASRGDYPEGGYTF. CDR3 nucleotide sequence: TGTGCCAGCAGGGGGGACTACCCAGAGGGTGGCTACACCTTC.

The chain combines TRBV20-1 with TRBJ2-3; 7 bases fit TRBD1. V was clipped by 3 bases and J by 4 bases; unmatched bases: 7. The germline V gene has CDR1 DFQATT and CDR2 SNEGSKA (reference sequence). The CDR3 consists of 14 residues. The CDR3 DNA reads TGCAGTGCTAGTAACAGGGACAGAGCAGATACGCAGTATTTT. It is translated as CSASNRDRADTQYF.

The chain's CDR3 is CAGLSGAYNEQYF. The CDR3 DNA sequence: TGTGCCGGTTTGAGCGGGGCATACAATGAGCAGTACTTC. The chain employs TRBV7-9 and TRBJ2-7, with 7 nucleotides matching TRBD2. The J segment lost 7 bases and the V segment lost 11 bases, leaving 14 bases of the junction unmatched. CDR3 size: 13 residues. The germline V gene has CDR1 SEHNR and CDR2 FQNEAQ (reference sequence).

Worth noting for this clonotype: This may be a read error, as it is one base from a much larger clone. The chain has TRBV10-1 and TRBJ2-5; 7 nucleotides agree with TRBD1. CDR3 length equals 14 residues. Per germline, CDR1 WNHNN and CDR2 SYGVQD (reference sequence). CDR3 nucleotide sequence: TGCGCCAGCAGTGAGAACAGGGGCCAAAAGACCCAGTACTTC. It yields the protein CASSENRGQKTQYF.

This clonotype has at least ten counts. Here the CDR3 reads CASSSLDGDSPLHF. CDR3 in DNA: TGTGCCAGCAGTTCGTTGGACGGAGATTCACCCCTCCACTTT. The chain has TRBV6-6 and TRBJ1-6; D call uncertain. This CDR3 contains 14 residues. V was clipped by 4 bases and J by 8 bases, with 12 bases between them. Looked up from germline, CDR1 is MNHNY and CDR2 is SVGAGI (reference sequence).

This clonotype occurred many times. V and J are TRBV12-3 or TRBV12-4 and TRBJ1-1; 9 bases match TRBD1. The CDR3 consists of 13 residues. V trimming: 10 bases; J trimming: 4 bases; junction bases outside the gene matches: 7. CDR3 sequence: CATRGTGSTEAFF. The CDR3 DNA reads TGTGCCACCCGAGGGACAGGGAGCACTGAAGCTTTCTTT.

The sample holds a few counts of this clonotype. The CDR3 DNA is TGTGCCAGCAGTGGGGTACAGGGGGCTGACTATGGCTACACCTTC. Encoded protein: CASSGVQGADYGYTF. The chain joins TRBV6-1 to TRBJ1-2; 9 bases agree with TRBD1. Germline V gene data show CDR1 as MNHNS and CDR2 as SASEGT. After removal of 4 bases from V and 3 bases from J, the junction contained 6 bases not matched to a gene. The CDR3 is 15 residues long.

Comments on this clonotype: A much more abundant neighbour one base away suggests this may be a read error. The CDR3 DNA is TGTGCCACCAGCAGAACAGGGAACACTGAAGCTTCCTTT. It translates to CATSRTGNTEASF. This chain uses TRBV15 with TRBJ1-1, with a weak D call TRBD1 (6 bases). Per germline, CDR1 LNHNV and CDR2 YYDKDF (reference sequence). The CDR3 covers 13 residues.

This clonotype was detected many times. The V call is TRBV6-2 or TRBV6-3, the J call TRBJ1-1; D gene unclear. The germline gives CDR1 MNHEY, CDR2 SVGEGT. The CDR3 consists of 13 residues. V was shortened by 4 bases and J by 4 bases, with 10 bases between the two germline ends. The CDR3 region has the DNA TGTGCCAGCAGTTTGGTCCCGACCACTGAAGCTTTCTTT. Protein: CASSLVPTTEAFF.

This clonotype was recorded many times. V is TRBV7-2 and J is TRBJ1-4, with 7 bases aligning to TRBD1. CDR3 length: 18 residues. V was pared by 1 base and J by 5 bases, with 13 bases of the junction left unmatched. CDR1 is SGHTA and CDR2 is FQGNSA in the germline V gene. In DNA, the CDR3 is TGTGCCAGCAGCTTAGGAGGATCCGTTCAGGGGGGGAATGAAAAACTGTTTTTT. This translates into CASSLGGSVQGGNEKLFF.

Ten or more counts support this clonotype. The rearrangement joins TRBV5-5 to TRBJ1-1; the D gene is possibly TRBD1 (6 bases). Trimming cost V 6 bases and J 1 base, with 10 bases left between them. CDR1 is SGHKS and CDR2 is YYEKEE in the germline V gene (reference sequence). The CDR3 sequence is 13 residues long. Here the CDR3 reads CASKQGTNTEAFF. The CDR3, as DNA: TGTGCCAGCAAACAGGGCACGAACACTGAAGCTTTCTTT.

The table lists this clonotype with a count of one. At one boundary the junction diverges from the germline segment, which might be a read error. The rearrangement links TRBV9 to TRBJ1-1, with a tentative D call TRBD1 (5 bases). Germline CDR1 reads SGDLS; CDR2 reads YYNGEE. The CDR3 spans 15 residues. The CDR3: CASSQGRGRFTEAFF. In DNA, the CDR3 is TGCGCCAGCAGCCAAGGTCGGGGACGGTTCACTGAAGCTTTCTTT.

V is TRBV10-2 and J is TRBJ2-5; a weak D match, TRBD2 (6 bases). V was pared by 2 bases and J by 4 bases, with 14 bases between. The CDR3 has 15 amino acids. CDR1 and CDR2 (germline): WSHSY, SAAADI. CDR3 residues: CASSEPGLRRETQYF. The CDR3 region has the DNA TGCGCCAGCAGTGAGCCGGGACTTAGACGAGAGACCCAGTACTTC.

This clonotype was seen only a few times. The DNA for the CDR3 is TGTGCCAGCAGTTCGCTCGGGGTGAACACTGAAGCTTTCTTT. Its translation is CASSSLGVNTEAFF. The J gene is TRBJ1-1, the V gene TRBV6-6, with no clear D. CDR1 and CDR2 (germline): MNHNY, SVGAGI (reference sequence). The CDR3 sequence is 14 residues long. V was trimmed by 4 bases and J by 0 bases, leaving 9 bases between them.

This clonotype was observed many times. V and J are TRBV10-3 and TRBJ1-4; TRBD1 matches at 7 bases. Germline CDR1 and CDR2: ENHRY and SYGVKD. V shed 2 bases and J 8 bases; nucleotides not matched to a gene: 14. This CDR3 has 17 residues. The CDR3 DNA follows: TGTGCCATCAGTGAGAAAGTGGACAGGTTAATAAGGGAAAAACTGTTTTTT. Amino acids: CAISEKVDRLIREKLFF.

This sequence joins TRBV25-1 and TRBJ2-7; D unclear. This CDR3 comprises 12 residues. CDR1 and CDR2 from the germline V gene are MGHDK and SYGVNS. The V and J ends lost 7 bases and 2 bases respectively, with 9 bases between them. The CDR3 DNA is TGTGCCAGCACTAGTAGTGCCTACGAGCAGTACTTC. Its protein product is CASTSSAYEQYF.

The sample holds many counts of this clonotype. This chain links TRBV20-1 with TRBJ1-4, with 10 bases fitting TRBD1. The CDR3 has 13 amino acids. Germline lookup yields CDR1 DFQATT and CDR2 SNEGSKA (reference sequence). CDR3 region: CSVTGTGDEKLFF. As DNA, the CDR3 is TGCAGCGTCACCGGGACAGGGGATGAAAAACTGTTTTTT.

V usage is TRBV11-2 and J usage is TRBJ2-2; no firm D call. The germline gives CDR1 SGHAT, CDR2 FQNNGV. Trimming removed 4 bases from V and 0 bases from J, with 12 bases in between. The CDR3 sequence is 16 residues long. CDR3 coding DNA: TGTGCCAGCAGCTCTATCCGGATGGCGAACACCGGGGAGCTGTTTTTT. Its translation: CASSSIRMANTGELFF.

The V call is TRBV5-1, the J call TRBJ1-3; TRBD1 agrees at 8 bases. This CDR3 has 16 residues. J was trimmed by 3 bases and V by 4 bases; bases with no gene match: 9. CDR1 and CDR2 from the germline V gene are SGHRS and YFSETQ. DNA for the CDR3: TGCGCCAGCAGCCAAACTGGACAGGGTAATGGAAACACCATATATTTT. It encodes CASSQTGQGNGNTIYF.

This clonotype was detected only a few times. The chain combines TRBV5-6 with TRBJ2-5, with D hard to call. The germline V gene has CDR1 SGHDT and CDR2 YYEEEE. The CDR3 has 14 residues. Trimming cost V 1 base and J 0 bases, with 7 bases left between them. The chain's CDR3 is CASSLRSYQETQYF. In nucleotides, the CDR3 is TGTGCCAGCAGCTTGAGGTCGTACCAAGAGACCCAGTACTTC.

This rearrangement joins TRBV10-3 to TRBJ1-2; the match to TRBD1 covers 7 bases. CDR3 length equals 16 residues. After removal of 10 bases from V and 0 bases from J, the junction contained 14 bases not matched to a gene. Germline V gives CDR1 ENHRY, CDR2 SYGVKD. The DNA for the CDR3 is TGTGCCACCAACAGGGAAGGGGACAGCGCTAACTATGGCTACACCTTC. Amino acids: CATNREGDSANYGYTF.

Ten or more counts support this clonotype. The V and J genes are TRBV10-2 and TRBJ1-5, with D possibly being TRBD1 (6 bases). In germline, CDR1 is WSHSY, CDR2 SAAADI. The germline V and J ends were trimmed by 6 bases and 1 base, with 13 bases remaining between them. This CDR3 has 15 amino acids. This CDR3 is CASSRDTGSNQPQHF. CDR3 sequence (DNA): TGCGCCAGCAGCCGCGACACAGGGAGCAATCAGCCCCAGCATTTT.

The V gene is TRBV20-1, the J gene TRBJ1-2, with D possibly being TRBD1 (5 bases). The V gene lost 1 base and the J gene lost 4 bases, with 22 bases spanning the gap. Germline V gene data show CDR1 as DFQATT and CDR2 as SNEGSKA (reference sequence). The CDR3 loop spans 17 amino acids. Written as DNA, the CDR3 is TGCAGTGCTAGAGCCGGGACGGCCCCATCGAAGGTCTATGGCTACACCTTC. Residues: CSARAGTAPSKVYGYTF.

The rearrangement links TRBV7-9 to TRBJ1-1, with D unresolved. Trimming removed 4 bases from V and 5 bases from J, with 20 bases in between. Germline CDR1 and CDR2: SEHNR and FQNEAQ (reference sequence). The CDR3 covers 16 residues. CDR3 in DNA: TGTGCCAGCAGCTCAGATAAACAAGGGAGTAGGACTGAAGCTTTCTTT. The encoded protein is CASSSDKQGSRTEAFF.

This clonotype came up many times. V and J are TRBV19 and TRBJ2-7; D remains ambiguous. V lost 0 bases and J 3 bases, leaving 15 bases between the germline ends. This CDR3 comprises 16 residues. Looked up from germline, CDR1 is LNHDA and CDR2 is SQIVND (reference sequence). The CDR3, as DNA: TGTGCCAGTAGTATAGATACGAGTTTTCGTGACTACGAGCAGTACTTC. This codes for CASSIDTSFRDYEQYF.

This clonotype was counted a few times. This rearrangement joins TRBV6-5 to TRBJ1-2; 8 bases are shared with TRBD1. The CDR3 spans 17 residues. The V gene's germline CDR1 is MNHEY and CDR2 SVGAGI. V shed 5 bases and J 0 bases; nucleotides not matched to a gene: 11. This CDR3 is CASSPGTGLAANYGYTF. CDR3 DNA: TGTGCCAGCAGTCCCGGGACAGGTCTCGCAGCTAACTATGGCTACACCTTC.

This clonotype was seen ten or more times. The rearrangement uses TRBV7-2 and TRBJ2-7, with D hard to call. Germline loops: CDR1 SGHTA, CDR2 FQGNSA. This CDR3 is built from 15 residues. V shed 1 base and J shed 0 bases, with 10 bases lying between them. The CDR3, as DNA: TGTGCCAGCAGCTTAGTTGACGAAGTCTCCTACGAGCAGTACTTC. Translation: CASSLVDEVSYEQYF.

This clonotype was recorded many times. The rearrangement links TRBV7-2 to TRBJ2-7; D is uncertain. Trimming cost V 0 bases and J 4 bases, with 4 bases left between them. The CDR3 has 12 residues. Germline V gene sequence: CDR1 SGHTA, CDR2 FQGNSA. As DNA, the CDR3 is TGTGCCAGCAGCTTAGCAAGGTACGAGCAGTACTTC. Its protein is CASSLARYEQYF.

The chain couples TRBV9 to TRBJ1-3; 10 bases map to TRBD1. The length of the CDR3 is 15 residues. CDR1 and CDR2 from the germline V gene are SGDLS and YYNGEE. The V gene end was trimmed by 4 bases and the J gene end by 7 bases; junction bases not matched to a gene: 8. The CDR3 nucleotides are TGTGCCAGCAGCACCTTCAGGGACAGGGGCAACACCATATATTTT. Translation gives CASSTFRDRGNTIYF.

Only one count was recorded for this clonotype. The V gene is TRBV7-9, the J gene TRBJ1-5, with 7 positions matching TRBD1. V shed 10 bases, J shed 7 bases, and the junction held 19 bases outside the gene matches. The CDR3 consists of 16 residues. Germline-derived CDR1 and CDR2 are SEHNR and FQNEAQ (reference sequence). Here the CDR3 reads CAIPHVREDRPQPQHF. CDR3 sequence (DNA): TGTGCCATCCCGCACGTACGGGAGGACAGGCCGCAGCCCCAGCATTTT.

This clonotype was recorded at least ten times. J is TRBJ1-1 and V is TRBV15; D is unresolved. This CDR3 region has 16 residues. V was pared by 0 bases and J by 8 bases, with 19 bases between. The germline gives CDR1 LNHNV, CDR2 YYDKDF (reference sequence). The CDR3, as DNA: TGTGCCACCAGCAGAGAGGTCAGGACCCTCTTTTCGGAAGCTTTCTTT. Residues: CATSREVRTLFSEAFF.